This entry is about one T cell receptor beta chain. The antigen this receptor binds is unknown. The record has no base qualities; no much larger clone is one base away. The data were taken from a study (dated by TCRdb to about 2016). Via the germline V gene, CDR1 is SGHTA and CDR2 FQGNSA. A distance of 15 bases separates the germline ends of V and J, which lose 6 bases and 1 base respectively. The CDR3, cysteine through phenylalanine, is 16 amino acids long. CDR3 DNA only is kept here, 48 bases in frame from base 1. The library relied on RT-PCR. Instrument used: Illumina MiSeq. Using fastp at Q25 and MiXCR, TCRdb reprocessed the public reads and kept productive beta chains. For every CDR3 protein sequence, its rows merge into one entry that carries the most common genes and DNA. The sample table holds more than 550,000 distinct CDR3 sequences, of which approximately 15% were seen once. The ten most abundant clones make up just over 3.5% of the sample.

The sequence came from a female donor in good health, serving as a healthy control. Sample: memory CD4+ T cells from blood. The sequence links TRBV7-2 to TRBJ2-2; the D segment could be TRBD1, given 6 matching bases. The CDR3 sequence is CASRRPGQLNTGELFF. Here is the DNA: TGTGCCAGCAGAAGACCGGGACAATTGAACACCGGGGAGCTGTTTTTT.